What follows describes a single TCR beta chain. The CDR3 loop spans 16 amino acids. Germline V gene data show CDR1 as SGHAT and CDR2 as FQNNGV. J was trimmed by 6 bases and V by 5 bases; bases with no gene match: 14. Study processing details: Nucleated cell counts were estimated from reference gene primer amplification. Clones were sequenced by immunoSEQ multiplex PCR, and TCRdb holds only the in-frame ones, with some missing. The DNA was the basis for D and trimming; V, J and clone size are from that table. The data contain a few hundred thousand clones, roughly 89% of them singletons. This entry is derived from a study of blood T cell repertoires in COVID-19.

V is TRBV11-2 and J is TRBJ2-3; 7 nucleotides line up with TRBD2. The sequence derives from a man aged 55 to 70 who had recovered from COVID-19. The sequencing sample was made of peripheral blood. The CDR3 bases are TGTGCCAGCAGCCCGTTTAGCGGGTTCTCTCGGGATACGCAGTATTTT. Protein sequence: CASSPFSGFSRDTQYF.